The present T cell receptor (beta chain) was sequenced within a study of T-cell memory formation after mild COVID-19. General observations from the study: Contracting clones from day 15 to 85 showed balanced CD4/CD8; later expanders favored CD4+.

Worth noting for this clonotype: No antigen is known for it.

TCRdb reanalysed the 5' RACE reads using MiXCR and keeps one entry per CDR3 protein. The table lists approximately 580,000 distinct CDR3 sequences, roughly 22% of them singletons, with about 12% in the top ten. The CDR3 consists of 15 residues. V dropped 3 bases and J dropped 8 bases, with 19 bases sitting between them. CDR1 and CDR2 (germline): SGHTA, FQGNSA. The sample was PBMCs or a T cell subset sorted from them (not recorded which). The TCR originated in an adult woman who had mild COVID-19 (a few samples of this study predate the infection). Cell type and time point are not known. J is TRBJ2-5 and V is TRBV7-2; the D gene is possibly TRBD2 (7 bases). The CDR3 loop reads CASSLGGGRSDTQYF. The CDR3 DNA follows: TGTGCCAGCAGCTTGGGCGGGGGCAGATCGGATACCCAGTACTTC.